This is a list of T cell receptor beta chains from one sample in a study of blood T cell repertoires in COVID-19. Using immunoSEQ multiplex PCR, the repertoire was profiled, and TCRdb retains in-frame clones only, with some absent. The sample records around 400,000 clones, roughly 87% being singletons. Sequences were obtained from PBMCs or T cells enriched from blood (not recorded which). These receptors were obtained from a woman aged 45-65 years who had recovered from COVID-19. The CDR3 runs from the conserved cysteine through the conserved F or W. The D gene is left open where the match is weak. Clone size appears in some rows only: once, few, many, or a class for an expanded clone.

TRBV4-3,.,.,TRBJ1-5,TGCGCCAGCAGCCAAGCAATCGGTCAGCCCCAGCATTTT,CASSQAIGQPQHF
TRBV18,.,TRBD1,TRBJ1-2,TGTGCCAGCTCATCTCTACAGGGGGATGGCTACACCTTC,CASSSLQGDGYTF
TRBV6-5,.,.,TRBJ2-5,TGTGCCAGCAAAAGGGGGGGGAGGGAGGAGACCCAGTACTTC,CASKRGGREETQYF
TRBV19,.,.,TRBJ1-2,TGTGCCAGTAGTGCAGGGGTGGGGTATGGCTACACCTTC,CASSAGVGYGYTF
TRBV11-3,once,TRBD2,TRBJ2-3,TGTGCCAGCAGCCCAGGACTAGACTTAGATACGCAGTATTTT,CASSPGLDLDTQYF
TRBV2,.,TRBD1,TRBJ2-1,TGTGCCAGCAGTGGGAACAGGGGGCTCAATGAGCAGTTCTTC,CASSGNRGLNEQFF
TRBV5-1,.,TRBD1,TRBJ2-1,TGCGCCAGCAGCTATGGTCTCGGACAGGGGAACAATGAGCAGTTCTTC,CASSYGLGQGNNEQFF
TRBV6-1,.,.,TRBJ1-4,TGTGCCAGCAGTGAACAGGGTAGTGAAAAACTGTTTTTT,CASSEQGSEKLFF
TRBV19,.,TRBD1,TRBJ1-5,TGTGCCAGTAGTATAGATCTGGGGCAGGGGGTAGGGGGTCAGCCCCAGCATTTT,CASSIDLGQGVGGQPQHF
TRBV19,.,TRBD1,TRBJ1-5,TGTGCCAGTAGTACCCAGACAGGGGATCAGCCCCAGCATTTT,CASSTQTGDQPQHF
TRBV4-3,.,.,TRBJ2-1,TGCGCCAGCAGCCCCGGTAGCGAACGCTCCTACAATGAGCAGTTCTTC,CASSPGSERSYNEQFF
TRBV11-3,.,.,TRBJ1-1,TGTGCCAGCAGGTCTCAACAGGGAAACACTGAAGCTTTCTTT,CASRSQQGNTEAFF
TRBV9,.,TRBD1,TRBJ2-2,TGTGCCAGCAGCCTGACAGGGGTTACCGCCGGGGAGCTGTTTTTT,CASSLTGVTAGELFF
TRBV29-1,.,.,TRBJ1-2,TGCAGCGTTGAAGAGGGCAGCTATGGCTACACCTTC,CSVEEGSYGYTF
TRBV7-8,.,.,TRBJ2-1,TGTGCCAGCAGCTTAGTGGGAGGGGGTTACAATGAGCAGTTCTTC,CASSLVGGGYNEQFF
TRBV3-1/TRBV3-2,.,.,TRBJ1-2,TGTGCCAGCAGCCAAAGAGGGAGGGGCTACACCTTC,CASSQRGRGYTF
TRBV18,.,TRBD1,TRBJ2-7,TGTGCCAGCTCACCACCCAGGGGGCGGGTCGAGCAGTACTTC,CASSPPRGRVEQYF
TRBV7-7,.,TRBD2,TRBJ2-1,TGTGCCAGCAGCCTCGGAACTAGCGGGTCCAATGAGCAGTTCTTC,CASSLGTSGSNEQFF
TRBV2,.,TRBD1,TRBJ1-4,TGTGCCAGCACCGGACAGGGGACGAAGAGGGAAAAACTGTTTTTT,CASTGQGTKREKLFF
TRBV5-1,.,TRBD1,TRBJ1-1,TGCGCCAGCAGCTTATGGGGCACAGGGGGCACTGAAGCTTTCTTT,CASSLWGTGGTEAFF
TRBV7-2,few,.,TRBJ1-5,TGTGCCAGCAGCCGTAACCAGGGTCAGCCCCAGCATTTT,CASSRNQGQPQHF
TRBV7-9,.,TRBD1,TRBJ1-5,TGTGCCAGCAGCCCCGGGACAGGGGGCGATCAGCCCCAGCATTTT,CASSPGTGGDQPQHF
TRBV5-1,.,TRBD1,TRBJ1-2,TGCGCCAGCAGCCAATCGGGACAGGGATCGGATGGCTACACCTTC,CASSQSGQGSDGYTF
TRBV7-2,.,.,TRBJ2-1,TGTGCCAGCAGCTTATTGCGGTCCTACAATGAGCAGTTCTTC,CASSLLRSYNEQFF
TRBV18,.,TRBD1,TRBJ1-2,TGTGCCAGCTCACGTTTGGAGGGACAGGGGTATGGCTACACCTTC,CASSRLEGQGYGYTF
TRBV19,.,.,TRBJ1-6,TGTGCCAGTAGTATAGCGGCCGGGAATTCACCCCTCCACTTT,CASSIAAGNSPLHF
TRBV30,.,.,TRBJ1-6,TGTGCCTGGAGTGTTCAATCCTATAATTCACCCCTCCACTTT,CAWSVQSYNSPLHF
TRBV18,.,.,TRBJ1-4,TGTGCCAGCCACTCAGGGCCGTCAGGGGAAAAACTGTTTTTT,CASHSGPSGEKLFF
TRBV7-2,.,TRBD2,TRBJ2-3,TGTGCCAGCAGCGCTGGACTAGCGGAGAGTGATACGCAGTATTTT,CASSAGLAESDTQYF
TRBV30,.,TRBD1,TRBJ1-1,TGTGCCTGGAGTGAGCCAGGGGGTGGCGGCACTGAAGCTTTCTTT,CAWSEPGGGGTEAFF
TRBV2,.,TRBD1,TRBJ2-7,TGTGCCAGCAGCCCAGGGTCGTGGACAGGGTCTTACGAGCAGTACTTC,CASSPGSWTGSYEQYF
TRBV7-2,.,TRBD1,TRBJ1-2,TGTGCCAGCAGCTTCTTGGACAGGGCGATCCGTGGCTACACCTTC,CASSFLDRAIRGYTF
TRBV27,.,TRBD1,TRBJ2-1,TGTGCCAGCAGTTTCGGGACAGTCCCCAATGAGCAGTTCTTC,CASSFGTVPNEQFF
TRBV7-3,once,.,TRBJ2-3,TGTGCCAGCAGCTTAACCTTAGCGGTGGGGACAGATACGCAGTATTTT,CASSLTLAVGTDTQYF
TRBV18,.,.,TRBJ2-5,TGTGCCAGCTCACTTTCGGCCTCTTACAGGGTTGGACAAGAGACCCAGTACTTC,CASSLSASYRVGQETQYF
TRBV29-1,.,.,TRBJ2-5,TGCAGCGTTGTTCTTGTGGGGCAGCCCGAGACCCAGTACTTC,CSVVLVGQPETQYF
TRBV11-3,.,TRBD1,TRBJ2-3,TGTGCCAGCAGCGCCGGGACAGCCAGAACTAGCACAGATACGCAGTATTTT,CASSAGTARTSTDTQYF
TRBV7-2,.,.,TRBJ2-1,TGTGCCAGCAGCTTAGGGACAACGTTCAATGAGCAGTTCTTC,CASSLGTTFNEQFF
TRBV6-1,.,.,TRBJ2-2,TGTGCCAGCAGTGAAGGGGGGCTTTTGTCCATCGGGGAGCTGTTTTTT,CASSEGGLLSIGELFF
TRBV5-1,once,.,TRBJ1-6,TGCGCCAGCAGCTTGGCCTTACAGGGTACTAGATCACCCCTCCACTTT,CASSLALQGTRSPLHF
TRBV5-6,.,.,TRBJ2-5,TGTGCCAGCAGCTTGCGATTGGCGGGGAGGGAGACCCAGTACTTC,CASSLRLAGRETQYF
TRBV3-1/TRBV3-2,.,.,TRBJ1-1,TGTGCCAGCAGCCAAGATGGACGGGGGAAAGGCACTGAAGCTTTCTTT,CASSQDGRGKGTEAFF
TRBV7-6,.,.,TRBJ1-5,TGTGCCAGCAGCTCCGGAGATAGCAATCAGCCCCAGCATTTT,CASSSGDSNQPQHF
TRBV3-1/TRBV3-2,few,.,TRBJ1-2,TGTGCCAGCAGCCAAGAATCGGGGGGCGTTTATGGCTACACCTTC,CASSQESGGVYGYTF
TRBV4-3,.,TRBD1,TRBJ2-2,TGCGCCAGCAGCCTAGACAGGGTTGGGGCCGGGGAGCTGTTTTTT,CASSLDRVGAGELFF
TRBV5-8,.,.,TRBJ1-5,TGTGCCAGCAGCGGACTATCGTGGGGCAATCAGCCCCAGCATTTT,CASSGLSWGNQPQHF
TRBV30,.,TRBD1,TRBJ1-2,TGTGCCTGGAGTGTCGACAGGGGCTCTGGCTACACCTTC,CAWSVDRGSGYTF
TRBV7-3,.,TRBD2,TRBJ2-1,TGTGCCAGCAGCTTGGGACTAGCGGGAGTTGAGCAGTTCTTC,CASSLGLAGVEQFF
TRBV7-2,.,TRBD1,TRBJ2-2,TGTGCCAGCAGCCCCGGGACAGGGATGAGGGAGCTGTTTTTT,CASSPGTGMRELFF
TRBV30,.,.,TRBJ2-4,TGTGCCTGGAGTCCCACACAGGGAAACATTCAGTACTTC,CAWSPTQGNIQYF
TRBV7-2,once,.,TRBJ2-3,TGTGCCAGCAGCTTAGCCGGGAGCACAGATACGCAGTATTTT,CASSLAGSTDTQYF
TRBV6-1,.,.,TRBJ2-7,TGTGCCAGCAGTGAGAGCCAAGAGCAGTACTTC,CASSESQEQYF
TRBV19,.,.,TRBJ2-6,TGTGCCAGTAGAGTACAGTCTGGGGCCAACGTCCTGACTTTC,CASRVQSGANVLTF
TRBV7-2,.,.,TRBJ2-5,TGTGCCAGCAGCCAAGACTCGTACCAAGAGACCCAGTACTTC,CASSQDSYQETQYF